This T cell receptor (beta chain) is from a study of blood T cell repertoires in COVID-19 (dated by TCRdb to between 2020 and 2021). Study-wide context: Samples from collaborators originated in the United States, Italy and Spain and spanned both the acute and convalescent phases of COVID-19. The material from the prospective study consisted of cDNA or gDNA derived from T cells, B-cell-depleted T cells, or PBMCs. The repertoires were made available in a free public database intended to serve as a resource for research on the immune response to SARS-CoV-2. Samples came from the ongoing ImmuneRACE study (first 160 participants) plus 1,254 subjects from 6 global collaborators. Where HLA class I and class II types were available, the types were taken from metadata supplied by the sample provider, not from assay-based typing. Subjects who had been exposed to COVID-19, were actively infected with it, or had recovered from it provided the deeply sampled blood TCRbeta repertoires that made up the dataset. A de-identified subject ID, COVID-19 status, age in years and sex were almost always included in the sample metadata.

The immunoSEQ Assay, a bias-controlled multiplex PCR, was used to amplify TCRbeta CDR3 regions from genomic DNA. Per the original workflow: Within the assay, amplification of reference gene primers was used to estimate how many nucleated cells each sample contained. To quantify the absolute abundance of each unique TCRbeta CDR3 rearrangement, sequence reads were collapsed and filtered. Productive Simpson clonality was computed per sample as the square root of Simpson's diversity index over productive rearrangements. The immuneACCESS repertoire file appears here via TCRdb, limited to in-frame rearrangements. These files lack a portion of the clones; in checked studies, under half of the deficit traces to unresolved V genes, and the cause of the others is not known. V and J calls and clone size are given by that table; D and trimming were obtained from the DNA. Counted in this sample were 93,000 or so clones; around 88% of them appeared once. The ten largest clones take up 3.5% of the sample.

CDR1 and CDR2, looked up from the germline V gene, are SGDLS and YYNGEE. V is pared back by 4 bases and J by 6 bases, with 19 bases lying between the germline termini. The cysteine opens and the phenylalanine closes a CDR3 of 16 amino acids. Solely the CDR3 DNA is kept, with 48 bases framed from the first base. Summary of the overall study and its limitations: How much clinical and demographic metadata was included differed by source and by participant, and the metadata was provided uncurated.

Each collaborating institution followed its own protocols to collect whole blood in K2EDTA tubes. For TCRbeta analysis, collaborators shipped samples as frozen whole blood, isolated PBMCs, or DNA extracted from either of those sample types. Comments on this clone: Its antigen is unknown. No quality values exist for individual bases; no much larger clone is one base distant.

The receptor was derived from a human donor in a cohort sampled during active COVID-19. Recombination linked TRBV9 to TRBJ2-2; D gene: possibly TRBD1, on 5 matching bases. Sequencing was done on a sample of peripheral blood. The CDR3 protein sequence reads: CASSPELSLGPGELFF. Read as DNA, the sequence is TGTGCCAGCAGCCCTGAGTTAAGCTTGGGGCCCGGGGAGCTGTTTTTT.